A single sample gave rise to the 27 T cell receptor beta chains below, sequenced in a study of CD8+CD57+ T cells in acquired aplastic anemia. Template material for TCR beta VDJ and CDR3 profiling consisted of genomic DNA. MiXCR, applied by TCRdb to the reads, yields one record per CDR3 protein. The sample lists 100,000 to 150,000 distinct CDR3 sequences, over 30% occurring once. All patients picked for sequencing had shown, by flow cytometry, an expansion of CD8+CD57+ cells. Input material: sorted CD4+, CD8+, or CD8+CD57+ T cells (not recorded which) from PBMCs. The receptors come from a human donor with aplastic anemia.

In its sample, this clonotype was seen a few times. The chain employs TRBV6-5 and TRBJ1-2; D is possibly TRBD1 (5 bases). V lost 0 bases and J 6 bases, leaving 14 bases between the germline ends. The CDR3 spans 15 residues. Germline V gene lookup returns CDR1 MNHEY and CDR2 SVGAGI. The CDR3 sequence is CASSYSWRQLNGYTF. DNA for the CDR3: TGTGCCAGCAGTTACTCGTGGCGACAGTTAAATGGCTACACCTTC.

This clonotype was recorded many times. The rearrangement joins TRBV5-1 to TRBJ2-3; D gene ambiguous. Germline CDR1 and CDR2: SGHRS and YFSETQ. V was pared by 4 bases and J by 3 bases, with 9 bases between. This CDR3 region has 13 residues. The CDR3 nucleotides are TGCGCCAGCAGCCCGATCGATACAGATACGCAGTATTTT. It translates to CASSPIDTDTQYF.

The CDR3 is CATSLGQGGNEQFF. CDR3 bases: TGTGCCACCAGCTTGGGACAGGGTGGCAATGAGCAGTTCTTC. V gene TRBV10-3 combines with J gene TRBJ2-1; 9 nucleotides align to TRBD1. The CDR3 is made up of 14 amino acids. V lost 10 bases and J lost 6; bases outside the gene matches: 10. Germline CDR1 reads ENHRY; CDR2 reads SYGVKD.

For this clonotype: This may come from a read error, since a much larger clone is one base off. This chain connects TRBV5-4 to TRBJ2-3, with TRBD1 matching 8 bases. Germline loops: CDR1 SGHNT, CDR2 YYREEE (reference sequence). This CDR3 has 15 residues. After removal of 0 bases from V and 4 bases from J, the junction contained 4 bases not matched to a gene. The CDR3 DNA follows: TGTGCCAGCAGCTTGGAGGGCAGGGGGCCAGATACGCAGTATTTT. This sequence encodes CASSLEGRGPDTQYF.

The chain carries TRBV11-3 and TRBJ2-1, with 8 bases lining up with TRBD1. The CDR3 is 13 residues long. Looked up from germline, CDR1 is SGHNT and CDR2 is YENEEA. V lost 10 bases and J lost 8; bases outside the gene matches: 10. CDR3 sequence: CATSRTGFDEQFF. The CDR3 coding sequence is TGTGCCACCTCCAGGACAGGGTTCGATGAGCAGTTCTTC.

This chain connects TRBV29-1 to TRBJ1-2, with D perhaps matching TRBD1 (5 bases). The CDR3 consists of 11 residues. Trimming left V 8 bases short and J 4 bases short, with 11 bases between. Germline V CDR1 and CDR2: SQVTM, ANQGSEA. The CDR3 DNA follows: TGCAGCTTGCAGGGCGGCTATGGCTACACCTTC. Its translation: CSLQGGYGYTF. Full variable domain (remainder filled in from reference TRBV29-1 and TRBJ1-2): SAVISQKPSRDICQRGTSLTIQCQVDSQVTMMFWYRQQPGQSLTLIATANQGSEATYESGFVIDKFPISRPNLTFSTLTVSNMSPEDSSIYLCSLQGGYGYTFGSGTRLTVV.

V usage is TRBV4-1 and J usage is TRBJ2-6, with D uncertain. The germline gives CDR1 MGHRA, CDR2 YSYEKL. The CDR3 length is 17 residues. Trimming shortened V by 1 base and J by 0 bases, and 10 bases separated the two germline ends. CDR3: CASSQVPGVSGANVLTF. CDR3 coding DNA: TGCGCCAGCAGCCAAGTCCCGGGCGTCTCTGGGGCCAACGTCCTGACTTTC.

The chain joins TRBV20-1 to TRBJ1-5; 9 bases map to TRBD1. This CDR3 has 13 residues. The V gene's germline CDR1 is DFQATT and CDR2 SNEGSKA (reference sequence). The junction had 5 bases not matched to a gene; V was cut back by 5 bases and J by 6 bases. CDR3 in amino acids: CSAGTGSFQPQHF. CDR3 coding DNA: TGCAGTGCTGGGACAGGGAGTTTTCAGCCCCAGCATTTT.

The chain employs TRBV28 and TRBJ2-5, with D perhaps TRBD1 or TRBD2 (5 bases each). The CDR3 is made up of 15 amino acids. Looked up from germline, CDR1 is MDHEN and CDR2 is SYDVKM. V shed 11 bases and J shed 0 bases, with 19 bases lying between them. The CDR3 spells CASRDPGPNQETQYF. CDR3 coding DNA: TGTGCCTCTCGGGACCCTGGGCCAAACCAAGAGACCCAGTACTTC.

CDR3 DNA sequence: TGTGCCAGCAGCTTGAGTTCCTATAATTCACCCCTCCACTTT. Protein sequence: CASSLSSYNSPLHF. This chain joins TRBV7-6 and TRBJ1-6, with no clear D. Per the germline V gene, CDR1 is SGHVS and CDR2 is FNYEAQ. V lost 3 bases to trimming and J lost 1 base, with 4 bases between them. The CDR3 covers 14 residues.

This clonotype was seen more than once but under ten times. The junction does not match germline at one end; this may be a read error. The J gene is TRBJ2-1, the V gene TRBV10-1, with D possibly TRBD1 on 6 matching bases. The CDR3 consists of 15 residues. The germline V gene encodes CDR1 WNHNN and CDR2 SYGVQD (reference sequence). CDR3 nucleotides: TGTGCCAGCAGCCTCCCGACAGGACTGGGGGTTGAGCAGTTCTTC. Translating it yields CASSLPTGLGVEQFF.

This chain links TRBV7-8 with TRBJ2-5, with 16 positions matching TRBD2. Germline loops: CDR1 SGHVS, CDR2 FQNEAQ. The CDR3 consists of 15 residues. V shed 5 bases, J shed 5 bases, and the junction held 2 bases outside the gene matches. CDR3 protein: CASSQGLAGGETQYF. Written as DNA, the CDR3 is TGTGCCAGCAGCCAGGGACTAGCGGGAGGGGAGACCCAGTACTTC.

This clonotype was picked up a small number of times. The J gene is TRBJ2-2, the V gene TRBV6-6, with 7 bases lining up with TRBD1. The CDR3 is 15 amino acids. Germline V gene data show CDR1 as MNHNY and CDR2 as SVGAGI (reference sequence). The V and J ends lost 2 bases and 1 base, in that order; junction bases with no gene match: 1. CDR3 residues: CASSYRQGNTGELFF. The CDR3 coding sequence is TGTGCCAGCAGTTACAGACAGGGGAACACCGGGGAGCTGTTTTTT.

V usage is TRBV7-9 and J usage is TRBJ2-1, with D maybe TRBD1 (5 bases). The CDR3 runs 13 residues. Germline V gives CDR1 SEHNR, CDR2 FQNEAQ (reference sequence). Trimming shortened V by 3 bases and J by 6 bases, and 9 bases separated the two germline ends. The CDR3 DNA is TGTGCCAGCAGCTTGGGTCAGGGCAATGAGCAGTTCTTC. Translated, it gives CASSLGQGNEQFF.

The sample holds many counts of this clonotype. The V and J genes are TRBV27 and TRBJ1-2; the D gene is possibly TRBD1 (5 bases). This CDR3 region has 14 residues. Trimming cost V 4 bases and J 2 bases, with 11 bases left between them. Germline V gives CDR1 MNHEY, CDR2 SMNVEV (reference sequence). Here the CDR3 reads CASSSRDSNYGYTF. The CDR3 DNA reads TGTGCCAGCAGTTCCCGTGACAGCAACTATGGCTACACCTTC.

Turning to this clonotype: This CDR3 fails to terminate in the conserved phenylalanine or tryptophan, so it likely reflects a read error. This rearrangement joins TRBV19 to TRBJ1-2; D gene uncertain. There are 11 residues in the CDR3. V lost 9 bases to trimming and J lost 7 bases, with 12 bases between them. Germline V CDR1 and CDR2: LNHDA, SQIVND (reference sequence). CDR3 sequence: CASNRDGGYTL. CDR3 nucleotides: TGTGCCAGCAACAGAGACGGTGGCTACACCCTC.

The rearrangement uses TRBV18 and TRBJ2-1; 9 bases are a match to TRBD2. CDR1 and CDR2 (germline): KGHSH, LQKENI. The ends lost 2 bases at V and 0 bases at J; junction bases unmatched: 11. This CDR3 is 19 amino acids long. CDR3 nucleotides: TGTGCCAGCTCACCAAGAGGGCTAGCGGGGTTTAGCTCCTACAATGAGCAGTTCTTC. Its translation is CASSPRGLAGFSSYNEQFF.

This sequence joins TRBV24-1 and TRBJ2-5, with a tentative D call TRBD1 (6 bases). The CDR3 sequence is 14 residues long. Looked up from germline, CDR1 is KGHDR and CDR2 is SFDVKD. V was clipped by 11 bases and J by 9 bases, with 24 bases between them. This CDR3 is CASTSRQDGQPQYF. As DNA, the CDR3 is TGTGCCAGCACCTCCAGACAGGACGGGCAGCCCCAGTACTTC.

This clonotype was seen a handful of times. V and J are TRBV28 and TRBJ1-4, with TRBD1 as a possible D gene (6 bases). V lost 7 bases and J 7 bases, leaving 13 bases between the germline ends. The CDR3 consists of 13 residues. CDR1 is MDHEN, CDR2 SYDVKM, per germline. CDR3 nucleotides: TGTGCCAGCATCGACAGGTCGGGTGAAAAACTGTTTTTT. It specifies CASIDRSGEKLFF.

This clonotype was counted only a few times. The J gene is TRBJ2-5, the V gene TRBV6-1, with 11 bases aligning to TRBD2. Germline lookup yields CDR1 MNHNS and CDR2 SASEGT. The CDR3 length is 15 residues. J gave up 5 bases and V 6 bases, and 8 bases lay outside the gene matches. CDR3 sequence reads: CASRRSGGGMETQYF. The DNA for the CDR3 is TGTGCCAGCAGACGTAGCGGGGGGGGCATGGAGACCCAGTACTTC.

The CDR3 DNA reads as TGCAGTGCGTACGAAGGTGTTGGCGGCTACACCTTC. Translating it yields CSAYEGVGGYTF. V and J are TRBV20-1 and TRBJ1-2; D unresolved. Deletions cut 6 bases from V and 8 bases from J, with 16 bases between. In germline, CDR1 is DFQATT, CDR2 SNEGSKA (reference sequence). The CDR3 sequence is 12 residues long.

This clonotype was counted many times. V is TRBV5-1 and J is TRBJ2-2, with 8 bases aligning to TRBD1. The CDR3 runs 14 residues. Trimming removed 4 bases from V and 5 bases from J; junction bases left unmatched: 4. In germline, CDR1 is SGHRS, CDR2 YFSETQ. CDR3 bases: TGCGCCAGCAGCCCAGGACAGGGTACCGGGGAGCTGTTTTTT. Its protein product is CASSPGQGTGELFF. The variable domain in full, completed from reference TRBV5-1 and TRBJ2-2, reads KAGVTQTPRYLIKTRGQQVTLSCSPISGHRSVSWYQQTPGQGLQFLFEYFSETQRNKGNFPGRFSGRQFSNSRSEMNVSTLELGDSALYLCASSPGQGTGELFFGEGSRLTVL.

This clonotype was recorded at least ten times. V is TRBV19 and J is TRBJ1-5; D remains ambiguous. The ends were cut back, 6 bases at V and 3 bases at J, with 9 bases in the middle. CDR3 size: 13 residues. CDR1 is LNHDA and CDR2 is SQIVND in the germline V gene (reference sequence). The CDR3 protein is CASRGDFNQPQHF. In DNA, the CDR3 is TGTGCCAGTAGAGGAGATTTCAATCAGCCCCAGCATTTT.

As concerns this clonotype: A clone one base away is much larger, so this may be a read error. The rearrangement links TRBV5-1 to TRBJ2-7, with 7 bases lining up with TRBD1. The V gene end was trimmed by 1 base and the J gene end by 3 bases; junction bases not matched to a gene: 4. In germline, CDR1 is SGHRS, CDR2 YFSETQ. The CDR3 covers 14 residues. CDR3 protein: CASSLSGQSYEQYF. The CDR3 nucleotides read TGCGCCAGCAGCTTGTCGGGACAGAGCTACGAGCAGTACTTC.

The CDR3 spells CASSNRAGTSMKQYF. Here the CDR3 DNA reads TGTGCCAGCAGCAACAGAGCCGGGACCTCGATGAAGCAGTACTTC. The chain couples TRBV14 to TRBJ2-7, with D perhaps given as TRBD1 or TRBD2 (5 bases each). The CDR3 runs 15 residues. The germline gives CDR1 SGHDN, CDR2 FVKESK. V was pared by 5 bases and J by 8 bases, with 22 bases between. Full variable domain (rest looked up from reference TRBV14 and TRBJ2-7): EAGVTQFPSHSVIEKGQTVTLRCDPISGHDNLYWYRRVMGKEIKFLLHFVKESKQDESGMPNNRFLAERTGGTYSTLKVQPAELEDSGVYFCASSNRAGTSMKQYFGPGTRLTVT.

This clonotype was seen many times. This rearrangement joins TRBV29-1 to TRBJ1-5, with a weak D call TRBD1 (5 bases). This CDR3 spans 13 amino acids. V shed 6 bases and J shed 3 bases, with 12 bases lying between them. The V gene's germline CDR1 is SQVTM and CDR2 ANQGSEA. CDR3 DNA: TGCAGCGTCCGGGACCAACCCAATCAGCCCCAGCATTTT. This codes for CSVRDQPNQPQHF.

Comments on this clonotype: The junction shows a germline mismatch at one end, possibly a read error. The CDR3 nucleotides read TGCAGCGGCGGGCAGACGAACACTGAAGCTCTCTTT. Its translation: CSGGQTNTEALF. This chain joins TRBV29-1 and TRBJ1-1, with D uncertain. CDR3 length: 12 residues. Germline V gene lookup returns CDR1 SQVTM and CDR2 ANQGSEA. The full variable domain, its missing parts supplied by reference TRBV29-1 and TRBJ1-1, is SAVISQKPSRDICQRGTSLTIQCQVDSQVTMMFWYRQQPGQSLTLIATANQGSEATYESGFVIDKFPISRPNLTFSTLTVSNMSPEDSSIYLCSGGQTNTEALFGQGTRLTVV.